The clone carrying this T cell receptor (beta chain) showed up just a few times. V was cut by 8 bases and J by 1 base, with 10 bases left in between. Germline V lookup: CDR1 ENHRY, CDR2 SYGVKD. CDR3 length: 13 amino acids. The data were obtained in a study of cytomegalovirus exposure and HLA in healthy donors. 60 Vbeta and 13 Jbeta primers were used in PCR. Here immunoSEQ multiplex PCR was the method, and the copy in TCRdb shows in-frame clones only, minus some. The data contain roughly 180,000 clones, roughly 82% of them singletons. The sample comprised PBMCs. The receptor was derived from a man aged 35 to 55 in good health and CMV-seronegative. V and J are TRBV10-3 and TRBJ2-3; possibly TRBD2 for D (5 bases). CDR3 in DNA: TGTGCCATCGGCGCACTAGGCACAGATACGCAGTATTTT. Its protein product is CAIGALGTDTQYF.